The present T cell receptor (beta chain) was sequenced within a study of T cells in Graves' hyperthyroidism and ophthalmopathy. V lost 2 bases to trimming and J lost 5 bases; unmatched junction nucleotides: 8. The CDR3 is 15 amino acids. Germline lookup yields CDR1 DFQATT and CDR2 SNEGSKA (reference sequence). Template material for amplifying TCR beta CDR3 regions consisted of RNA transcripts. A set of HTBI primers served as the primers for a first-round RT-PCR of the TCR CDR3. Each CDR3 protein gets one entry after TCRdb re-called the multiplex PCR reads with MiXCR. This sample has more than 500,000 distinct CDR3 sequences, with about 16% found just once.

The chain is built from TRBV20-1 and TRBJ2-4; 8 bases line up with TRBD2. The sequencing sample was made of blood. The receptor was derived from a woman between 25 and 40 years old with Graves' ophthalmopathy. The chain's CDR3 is CSARLLREVENIQYF. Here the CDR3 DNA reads TGCAGTGCTAGACTTCTGCGGGAGGTTGAAAACATTCAGTACTTC.